The 31 T cell receptor beta chains listed next were all sequenced from one sample in a study of OX40 agonist ivuxolimab in advanced cancers. TCRdb keeps only in-frame clones here, not all; method: immunoSEQ multiplex PCR. Among tens of thousands of clones listed, about 86% were seen once. Specimen: CD4+ or CD8+ T cells sorted from blood, collected in a trial of the OX40 agonist ivuxolimab. The receptors derive from an adult with an advanced solid tumor such as melanoma, head and neck, liver or kidney cancer.

This sequence joins TRBV14 and TRBJ1-2; tentative D call: TRBD1 (6 bases). CDR1 and CDR2 (germline): SGHDN, FVKESK. V lost 4 bases to trimming and J lost 4 bases, with 19 bases between them. CDR3 length equals 16 residues. As DNA, the CDR3 is TGTGCCAGCAGCCTCATACGTCCGGGACAACCCTATGGCTACACCTTC. Protein product: CASSLIRPGQPYGYTF.

The chain carries TRBV9 and TRBJ2-7; 12 nucleotides align to TRBD2. Germline V gene lookup returns CDR1 SGDLS and CDR2 YYNGEE. V was pared by 2 bases and J by 1 base, with 1 base of the junction left unmatched. This CDR3 spans 15 amino acids. The DNA for the CDR3 is TGTGCCAGCAGCGTCCTAGCGGGGGGGTCCTACGAGCAGTACTTC. The encoded protein is CASSVLAGGSYEQYF.

The V gene is TRBV5-6, the J gene TRBJ2-7; 9 positions match TRBD1. This CDR3 region has 16 residues. Trimming at V came to 0 bases and at J to 2 bases, leaving 6 bases not matched to a gene. From germline, CDR1 is SGHDT and CDR2 YYEEEE. Here the CDR3 reads CASSLVMDRGPYEQYF. The CDR3 DNA sequence: TGTGCCAGCAGCTTGGTCATGGACAGGGGACCCTACGAGCAGTACTTC.

The rearrangement links TRBV19 to TRBJ2-2; D is ambiguous. Germline lookup yields CDR1 LNHDA and CDR2 SQIVND (reference sequence). V lost 3 bases to trimming and J lost 2 bases, with 10 bases between them. The CDR3 consists of 15 residues. CDR3 nucleotides: TGTGCCAGTAGTATCTGGCTACAAAACACCGGGGAGCTGTTTTTT. Residues: CASSIWLQNTGELFF.

Only one count was recorded for this clone. V and J are TRBV6-1 and TRBJ1-5; the match to TRBD1 covers 7 bases. CDR1 is MNHNS and CDR2 is SASEGT in the germline V gene. The CDR3 totals 13 residues. V gave up 11 bases and J gave up 3 bases; unmatched junction bases: 7. The CDR3 loop is CAGGTVLNQPQHF. CDR3 bases: TGTGCCGGGGGGACAGTCCTCAATCAGCCCCAGCATTTT.

This rearrangement joins TRBV6-1 to TRBJ1-2, with D tentatively TRBD1 (5 bases). Trimming took off 6 bases at V and 7 bases at J, with 15 bases between the two ends. This CDR3 region has 13 residues. Germline V gene lookup returns CDR1 MNHNS and CDR2 SASEGT. The CDR3 coding sequence is TGTGCCAGCAGCCGGGGGGGGAGCAGTGGCTACACCTTC. This encodes CASSRGGSSGYTF.

The rearrangement uses TRBV9 and TRBJ2-3; D assignment may be TRBD1 or TRBD2 (5 bases each). Between the trimmed V and J ends, which lost 1 base and 6 bases, there was a span of 9 bases. The CDR3 is 13 amino acids. CDR1 SGDLS and CDR2 YYNGEE come from the germline V gene. The CDR3 bases are TGTGCCAGCAGCGTACAAGGGGAGGATACGCAGTATTTT. Translating gives CASSVQGEDTQYF. The variable domain in full, with the rest retrieved from reference TRBV9 and TRBJ2-3, is DSGVTQTPKHLITATGQRVTLRCSPRSGDLSVYWYQQSLDQGLQFLIQYYNGEERAKGNILERFSAQQFPDLHSELNLSSLELGDSALYFCASSVQGEDTQYFGPGTRLTVL.

The rearrangement uses TRBV30 and TRBJ2-7; D may be TRBD1 or TRBD2 (5 bases each). V was clipped by 5 bases and J by 6 bases, with 17 bases between them. There are 13 residues in the CDR3. Germline loops: CDR1 GTSNPN, CDR2 SVGIG (reference sequence). Here the CDR3 DNA reads TGTGCCTGGGGGGGTTCCGGGACCCCCGAGCAGTACTTC. It codes for CAWGGSGTPEQYF.

The chain joins TRBV5-1 to TRBJ2-5, with D possibly being TRBD1 or TRBD2 (5 bases each). This CDR3 comprises 14 residues. Germline assignment: CDR1 SGHRS and CDR2 YFSETQ. V lost 5 bases to trimming and J lost 1 base, with 12 bases between them. The CDR3: CASRPGTLQETQYF. The CDR3 DNA reads as TGCGCCAGCAGACCCGGGACCCTCCAAGAGACCCAGTACTTC.

The rearrangement joins TRBV7-8 to TRBJ2-5, with TRBD2 matching over 10 bases. The V gene end was trimmed by 0 bases and the J gene end by 0 bases; junction bases not matched to a gene: 4. The length of the CDR3 is 17 residues. Per germline, CDR1 SGHVS and CDR2 FQNEAQ. The CDR3 DNA sequence: TGTGCCAGCAGCTTAGCCGGTAGCGGGGGGAACCAAGAGACCCAGTACTTC. Amino acids: CASSLAGSGGNQETQYF.

The chain joins TRBV18 to TRBJ2-5, with D tentatively TRBD1 (6 bases). Germline values: CDR1 KGHSH, CDR2 LQKENI. The CDR3 covers 16 residues. Trimming pared 1 base from V and 3 bases from J, leaving 15 bases between. The CDR3 DNA reads TGTGCCAGCTCACCACTTATTTTAGGGGGAGAAGAGACCCAGTACTTC. Amino acids: CASSPLILGGEETQYF. Filled out from reference TRBV18 and TRBJ2-5, the complete variable domain reads NAGVMQNPRHLVRRRGQEARLRCSPMKGHSHVYWYRQLPEEGLKFMVYLQKENIIDESGMPKERFSAEFPKEGPSILRIQQVVRGDSAAYFCASSPLILGGEETQYFGPGTRLLVL.

The gene calls are TRBV5-1 and TRBJ2-1; 9 bases map to TRBD2. The CDR3 sequence is 16 residues long. The V segment lost 0 bases and the J segment 3 bases; nucleotides outside the gene matches: 4. Germline V gene data show CDR1 as SGHRS and CDR2 as YFSETQ. DNA for the CDR3: TGCGCCAGCAGCTTGGCTGGCGGGGGGGACTACAATGAGCAGTTCTTC. The encoded protein is CASSLAGGGDYNEQFF.

The chain has TRBV6-5 and TRBJ2-3; 12 bases agree with TRBD2. Germline trimming cut 10 bases from V and 6 bases from J; bases unmatched to any gene: 11. From germline, CDR1 is MNHEY and CDR2 SVGAGI. The CDR3 runs 15 residues. The CDR3 here is CATSTSSGGVDTQYF. The CDR3, as DNA: TGTGCCACCTCAACTTCTAGCGGGGGGGTGGATACGCAGTATTTT.

In this sample, this clone turned up a few times. V is TRBV19 and J is TRBJ2-7, with D possibly matching TRBD1 (5 bases). V was trimmed by 1 base and J by 3 bases, leaving 10 bases between them. This CDR3 comprises 14 residues. CDR1 is LNHDA and CDR2 is SQIVND in the germline V gene (reference sequence). The CDR3 sequence is CASSIVSRDYEQYF. The CDR3 DNA reads as TGTGCCAGTAGTATAGTCTCCAGGGACTACGAGCAGTACTTC.

The chain has TRBV5-5 and TRBJ1-1, with D perhaps matching TRBD1 (5 bases). Trimming removed 9 bases from V and 0 bases from J, with 18 bases in between. Germline V gene sequence: CDR1 SGHKS, CDR2 YYEKEE (reference sequence). The CDR3 consists of 15 residues. CDR3 in amino acids: CATTSRTGVNTEAFF. CDR3 nucleotide sequence: TGTGCCACCACCTCACGGACGGGGGTGAACACTGAAGCTTTCTTT.

The J gene is TRBJ1-5, the V gene TRBV19, with 9 bases aligning to TRBD1. V dropped 6 bases and J dropped 6; count of bases not matched to a gene: 9. This CDR3 is 15 amino acids long. Germline V gene lookup returns CDR1 LNHDA and CDR2 SQIVND (reference sequence). The CDR3 DNA reads TGTGCCAGTAGCCAGGACAGGGGTAAAGGTCAGCCCCAGCATTTT. Protein: CASSQDRGKGQPQHF.

The V gene is TRBV30, the J gene TRBJ1-1; D gene uncertain. This CDR3 region has 14 residues. The V end was cut by 0 bases, the J end by 4 bases, with 12 bases between. Germline loops: CDR1 GTSNPN, CDR2 SVGIG (reference sequence). The CDR3 region has the DNA TGTGCCTGGAGTGTAACCGGGTGGGGCACTGAAGCTTTCTTT. It codes for CAWSVTGWGTEAFF.

This chain uses TRBV5-1 with TRBJ2-4; tentatively, D is TRBD1 (6 bases). In germline, CDR1 is SGHRS, CDR2 YFSETQ. The CDR3 is 16 amino acids. The V gene lost 3 bases and the J gene lost 1 base, with 14 bases spanning the gap. The CDR3: CASSSTGTVAKNIQYF. The CDR3 DNA reads TGCGCCAGCAGCTCTACAGGGACGGTGGCCAAAAACATTCAGTACTTC.

The genes are TRBV5-1 and TRBJ2-2; the D gene is possibly TRBD2 (6 bases). CDR3 length equals 16 residues. Trimming took 0 bases from V and 7 from J, leaving 16 bases between them. Germline CDR1 and CDR2: SGHRS and YFSETQ. The CDR3 DNA reads as TGCGCCAGCAGCTTGGGGTTTGGAGGGGAGCACGGGGAGCTGTTTTTT. Its protein is CASSLGFGGEHGELFF.

The chain links TRBV29-1 to TRBJ1-5; D uncertain. V was cut by 5 bases and J by 0 bases, with 8 bases left in between. CDR3 length: 13 residues. Germline assignment: CDR1 SQVTM and CDR2 ANQGSEA. CDR3 DNA: TGCAGCGTTAGGGAGGGTAGCAATCAGCCCCAGCATTTT. Translating it yields CSVREGSNQPQHF.

This clone is medium-sized in the sample. The rearrangement uses TRBV2 and TRBJ1-1, with D maybe TRBD1 (6 bases). The CDR3 consists of 13 residues. V was shortened by 7 bases and J by 5 bases, with 14 bases between the two germline ends. The germline gives CDR1 SNHLY, CDR2 FYNNEI. The CDR3 coding sequence is TGTGCCAGCAAAACAAACAGGGAGACTGAAGCTTTCTTT. Encoded protein: CASKTNRETEAFF.

CDR3 protein: CASSEGKGNQPQHF. In DNA form, the CDR3 reads TGTGCCAGCAGTGAGGGGAAGGGGAATCAGCCCCAGCATTTT. This chain connects TRBV6-1 to TRBJ1-5; D is possibly TRBD1 (5 bases). The germline V gene has CDR1 MNHNS and CDR2 SASEGT. This CDR3 region has 14 residues. Trimming took 3 bases from V and 4 from J, leaving 10 bases between them.

The CDR3 DNA is TGTGCCAGCAGGACGGGACAGGGGGCCGAGTCACCCCTCCACTTT. The encoded protein is CASRTGQGAESPLHF. The chain combines TRBV5-4 with TRBJ1-6; 12 bases line up with TRBD1. This CDR3 has 15 residues. V gave up 5 bases and J gave up 10 bases; unmatched junction bases: 7. CDR1 is SGHNT and CDR2 is YYREEE in the germline V gene (reference sequence).

The V and J genes are TRBV6-5 and TRBJ1-1; 8 nucleotides agree with TRBD1. CDR3 size: 16 residues. Germline CDR1 is MNHEY and CDR2 is SVGAGI. With V trimmed by 2 bases and J by 2 bases, 7 bases remained unmatched. Here the CDR3 reads CASSYTGTGPNTEAFF. CDR3 coding DNA: TGTGCCAGCAGTTACACCGGGACAGGTCCTAACACTGAAGCTTTCTTT.

The chain links TRBV5-8 to TRBJ2-5; a weak D match, TRBD1 (6 bases). Trimming took off 1 base at V and 4 bases at J, with 8 bases between the two ends. Per germline, CDR1 SGHTS and CDR2 YDEGEE. This CDR3 is 13 amino acids long. The chain's CDR3 is CASSLIRGETQYF. DNA for the CDR3: TGTGCCAGCAGCTTGATCAGGGGAGAGACCCAGTACTTC.

This chain links TRBV5-1 with TRBJ1-2, with D possibly TRBD1 on 5 matching bases. This CDR3 spans 14 amino acids. V dropped 0 bases and J dropped 10 bases, with 16 bases sitting between them. CDR1 SGHRS and CDR2 YFSETQ come from the germline V gene. The CDR3 DNA is TGCGCCAGCAGCTTGGCCTGGGGGTCGGCTGACTACACCTTC. Residues: CASSLAWGSADYTF. Looking up the rest from reference TRBV5-1 and TRBJ1-2 gives the full variable domain: KAGVTQTPRYLIKTRGQQVTLSCSPISGHRSVSWYQQTPGQGLQFLFEYFSETQRNKGNFPGRFSGRQFSNSRSEMNVSTLELGDSALYLCASSLAWGSADYTFGSGTRLTVV.

The rearrangement links TRBV30 to TRBJ1-5, with a possible D match to TRBD1 (5 bases). Per the germline V gene, CDR1 is GTSNPN and CDR2 is SVGIG (reference sequence). This CDR3 is built from 13 residues. V lost 6 bases and J lost 3, with 12 bases in between. Here the CDR3 reads CACSGHNNQPQHF. The DNA for the CDR3 is TGTGCCTGTTCCGGACATAACAATCAGCCCCAGCATTTT.

V is TRBV6-5 and J is TRBJ1-1; 8 nucleotides match TRBD1. CDR1 is MNHEY and CDR2 is SVGAGI in the germline V gene. This CDR3 has 15 residues. The J segment lost 10 bases and the V segment lost 5 bases, leaving 15 bases of the junction unmatched. Written as DNA, the CDR3 is TGTGCCAGCAGTCGAACTCGACAGGGGATTGGGGGAGCTTTCTTT. It yields the protein CASSRTRQGIGGAFF.

The J gene is TRBJ1-1, the V gene TRBV6-5; D is unclear. This CDR3 spans 14 amino acids. Trimming removed 5 bases at V and 1 base at J, with 11 bases between. The V gene's germline CDR1 is MNHEY and CDR2 SVGAGI. The CDR3, as DNA: TGTGCCAGCAGTGCCTCAGGAACGAACACTGAAGCTTTCTTT. Its protein is CASSASGTNTEAFF.

This chain links TRBV9 with TRBJ2-2; D is perhaps TRBD2 (5 bases). The V and J ends lost 2 bases and 2 bases respectively, with 13 bases between them. The germline CDR1 and CDR2 sequences are SGDLS and YYNGEE. The CDR3 sequence is 16 residues long. The CDR3 region is CASSVRGAANTGELFF. In nucleotides, the CDR3 is TGTGCCAGCAGCGTCCGGGGAGCGGCTAACACCGGGGAGCTGTTTTTT.

V and J are TRBV6-5 and TRBJ1-6; tentatively, D is TRBD1 (5 bases). The germline V and J ends were trimmed by 5 bases and 10 bases, with 15 bases remaining between them. The CDR3 spans 14 residues. Looked up from germline, CDR1 is MNHEY and CDR2 is SVGAGI. The CDR3 is CASSARMGESPLHF. The CDR3 DNA sequence: TGTGCCAGCAGTGCCAGGATGGGGGAGTCACCCCTCCACTTT.